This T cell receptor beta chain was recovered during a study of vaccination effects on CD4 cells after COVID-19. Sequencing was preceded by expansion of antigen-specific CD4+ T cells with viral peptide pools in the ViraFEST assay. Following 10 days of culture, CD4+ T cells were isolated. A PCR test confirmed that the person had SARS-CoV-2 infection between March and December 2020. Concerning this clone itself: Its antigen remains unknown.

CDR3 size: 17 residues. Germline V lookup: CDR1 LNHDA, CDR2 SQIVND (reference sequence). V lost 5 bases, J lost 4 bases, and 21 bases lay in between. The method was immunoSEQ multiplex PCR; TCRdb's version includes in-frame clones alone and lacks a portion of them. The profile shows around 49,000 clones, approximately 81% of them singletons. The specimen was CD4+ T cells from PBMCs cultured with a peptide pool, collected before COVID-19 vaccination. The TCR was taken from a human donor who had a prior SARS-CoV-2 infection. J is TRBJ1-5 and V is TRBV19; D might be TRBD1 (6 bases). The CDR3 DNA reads TGTGCCAGTAGTGCCCCCCCAAACAGGGACGGTAATCAGCCCCAGCATTTT. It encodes CASSAPPNRDGNQPQHF.